The 14 T cell receptor beta chains below come from one sample, sequenced in a study of OX40 agonist ivuxolimab in advanced cancers. Measured with immunoSEQ multiplex PCR; TCRdb has only the in-frame clones, and not every one. The data contain 55,000 to 80,000 clones, about nine tenths of them seen just once; the ten biggest clones take up under 3.5%. Specimen: CD4+ or CD8+ T cells sorted from blood, collected in a trial of the OX40 agonist ivuxolimab. Receptor source: an adult with an advanced solid tumor such as melanoma, head and neck, liver or kidney cancer.

The chain carries TRBV5-4 and TRBJ2-5, with unresolved D. Trimming stripped 4 bases from V and 3 bases from J, with 10 bases between. This CDR3 region has 13 residues. Germline values: CDR1 SGHNT, CDR2 YYREEE (reference sequence). The CDR3 DNA sequence: TGTGCCAGCAGCCCCCAGACTGAAGAGACCCAGTACTTC. This gives the protein CASSPQTEETQYF.

This chain uses TRBV7-9 with TRBJ2-5, with D hard to call. The CDR3 runs to 14 residues. Germline CDR1 and CDR2: SEHNR and FQNEAQ (reference sequence). Trimming cost V 4 bases and J 5 bases, with 14 bases left between them. Here the CDR3 DNA reads TGTGCCAGCAGCTCGGGCAATTTGGGGGAGACCCAGTACTTC. As protein: CASSSGNLGETQYF. Drawing the rest from reference TRBV7-9 and TRBJ2-5, the complete variable domain is DTGVSQNPRHKITKRGQNVTFRCDPISEHNRLYWYRQTLGQGPEFLTYFQNEAQLEKSRLLSDRFSAERPKGSFSTLEIQRTEQGDSAMYLCASSSGNLGETQYFGPGTRLLVL.

By share of the sample, this clone is medium-sized. In nucleotides, the CDR3 is TGTGCCAGCAGTGGGGGCAGGGGGGGGACCTACGAGCAGTACTTC. The encoded protein is CASSGGRGGTYEQYF. The chain uses TRBV27 and TRBJ2-7; D possibly uses TRBD1 or TRBD2 (7 bases each). The CDR3 length is 15 residues. The V end lost 5 bases, the J end lost 2 bases, and 16 bases lay between the germline ends. Germline V gene sequence: CDR1 MNHEY, CDR2 SMNVEV (reference sequence).

The rearrangement joins TRBV29-1 to TRBJ2-7; D perhaps matches TRBD1 (6 bases). CDR3 length: 14 amino acids. CDR1 and CDR2 from the germline V gene are SQVTM and ANQGSEA. V lost 0 bases and J lost 2, with 11 bases in between. The CDR3 loop is CSVEDSGHPYEQYF. CDR3 bases: TGCAGCGTTGAAGATTCGGGACACCCCTACGAGCAGTACTTC.

The V call is TRBV28, the J call TRBJ2-7; 8 nucleotides match TRBD2. The CDR3 totals 13 residues. CDR1 and CDR2 from the germline V gene are MDHEN and SYDVKM. With 9 bases clipped from V and 4 bases from J, the junction kept 8 bases outside the gene matches. This chain's CDR3 is CASKAGVAYEQYF. CDR3 coding DNA: TGTGCCAGTAAAGCGGGGGTGGCGTACGAGCAGTACTTC.

This CDR3 reads CASSPDSHGLYGYTF. The CDR3 nucleotides are TGTGCCAGCAGTCCCGACAGCCACGGACTCTATGGCTACACCTTC. The chain carries TRBV6-4 and TRBJ1-2; possibly TRBD1 for D (5 bases). The CDR3 sequence is 15 residues long. From germline, CDR1 is MRHNA and CDR2 SNTAGT. V was trimmed by 5 bases and J by 4 bases, leaving 17 bases between them.

This clone has a single count. This chain uses TRBV6-5 with TRBJ2-1, with TRBD1 matching over 7 bases. The CDR3 sequence is 14 residues long. Trimming cost V 8 bases and J 9 bases; bases outside gene matches: 13. The germline CDR1 and CDR2 sequences are MNHEY and SVGAGI. The CDR3 region is CASGSRQGSGEQFF. CDR3 in DNA: TGTGCCAGCGGCTCCCGACAGGGTTCGGGTGAGCAGTTCTTC.

This chain uses TRBV6-5 with TRBJ1-4, with a possible D match to TRBD1 (5 bases). The CDR3 is 11 residues long. V gave up 8 bases and J gave up 7 bases, with 8 bases separating them. The germline V gene encodes CDR1 MNHEY and CDR2 SVGAGI. The CDR3 region has the DNA TGTGCCAGCTCGAGGGGTGAAAAACTGTTTTTT. It translates to CASSRGEKLFF.

This clone was recorded only once. The chain links TRBV5-1 to TRBJ1-6, with 9 bases lining up with TRBD1. The CDR3 has 18 amino acids. Germline CDR1 is SGHRS and CDR2 is YFSETQ. Trimming took 0 bases from V and 8 from J; bases not matched to a gene: 12. The CDR3 reads CASSLVYGQGMRYSPLHF. CDR3 sequence (DNA): TGCGCCAGCAGCTTGGTGTACGGACAGGGGATGAGGTATTCACCCCTCCACTTT.

This rearrangement joins TRBV6-1 to TRBJ2-4, with 9 bases fitting TRBD2. The V gene's germline CDR1 is MNHNS and CDR2 SASEGT. The J segment lost 2 bases and the V segment lost 2 bases, leaving 7 bases of the junction unmatched. The CDR3 spans 17 residues. CDR3 DNA sequence: TGTGCCAGCAGTGAAACGGCGGGGGGGCCGCCCAAAAACATTCAGTACTTC. Its protein product is CASSETAGGPPKNIQYF.

This rearrangement joins TRBV4-1 to TRBJ1-6; 8 positions match TRBD1. Germline CDR1 MGHRA, CDR2 YSYEKL. J was trimmed by 9 bases and V by 1 base; bases with no gene match: 5. The CDR3 length is 15 residues. Here the CDR3 DNA reads TGCGCCAGCAGCCAAGGACAGGGGTCGGGTTCACCCCTCCACTTT. This translates into CASSQGQGSGSPLHF.

This chain uses TRBV5-4 with TRBJ2-2; D remains unclear. The CDR3 consists of 15 residues. Trimming stripped 0 bases from V and 5 bases from J, with 11 bases between. Germline V gene data show CDR1 as SGHNT and CDR2 as YYREEE (reference sequence). The CDR3 spells CASSLGNFETGELFF. CDR3 DNA: TGTGCCAGCAGCTTGGGCAACTTCGAGACCGGGGAGCTGTTTTTT.

The chain links TRBV7-2 to TRBJ1-6; the match to TRBD1 covers 8 bases. CDR1 is SGHTA and CDR2 is FQGNSA in the germline V gene. The J segment lost 6 bases and the V segment lost 2 bases, leaving 6 bases of the junction unmatched. The CDR3 sequence is 16 residues long. The CDR3 nucleotides are TGTGCCAGCAGCTTAAGGACAGGGAGTGGTAATTCACCCCTCCACTTT. Protein product: CASSLRTGSGNSPLHF.

The V call is TRBV18, the J call TRBJ1-1; D call uncertain. CDR1 is KGHSH and CDR2 is LQKENI in the germline V gene. This CDR3 comprises 16 residues. V lost 6 bases, J lost 5 bases, and 22 bases lay in between. The CDR3 loop is CASSSLGPPRGTEAFF. DNA of the CDR3: TGTGCCAGCTCCTCGCTCGGACCGCCGCGGGGAACTGAAGCTTTCTTT.